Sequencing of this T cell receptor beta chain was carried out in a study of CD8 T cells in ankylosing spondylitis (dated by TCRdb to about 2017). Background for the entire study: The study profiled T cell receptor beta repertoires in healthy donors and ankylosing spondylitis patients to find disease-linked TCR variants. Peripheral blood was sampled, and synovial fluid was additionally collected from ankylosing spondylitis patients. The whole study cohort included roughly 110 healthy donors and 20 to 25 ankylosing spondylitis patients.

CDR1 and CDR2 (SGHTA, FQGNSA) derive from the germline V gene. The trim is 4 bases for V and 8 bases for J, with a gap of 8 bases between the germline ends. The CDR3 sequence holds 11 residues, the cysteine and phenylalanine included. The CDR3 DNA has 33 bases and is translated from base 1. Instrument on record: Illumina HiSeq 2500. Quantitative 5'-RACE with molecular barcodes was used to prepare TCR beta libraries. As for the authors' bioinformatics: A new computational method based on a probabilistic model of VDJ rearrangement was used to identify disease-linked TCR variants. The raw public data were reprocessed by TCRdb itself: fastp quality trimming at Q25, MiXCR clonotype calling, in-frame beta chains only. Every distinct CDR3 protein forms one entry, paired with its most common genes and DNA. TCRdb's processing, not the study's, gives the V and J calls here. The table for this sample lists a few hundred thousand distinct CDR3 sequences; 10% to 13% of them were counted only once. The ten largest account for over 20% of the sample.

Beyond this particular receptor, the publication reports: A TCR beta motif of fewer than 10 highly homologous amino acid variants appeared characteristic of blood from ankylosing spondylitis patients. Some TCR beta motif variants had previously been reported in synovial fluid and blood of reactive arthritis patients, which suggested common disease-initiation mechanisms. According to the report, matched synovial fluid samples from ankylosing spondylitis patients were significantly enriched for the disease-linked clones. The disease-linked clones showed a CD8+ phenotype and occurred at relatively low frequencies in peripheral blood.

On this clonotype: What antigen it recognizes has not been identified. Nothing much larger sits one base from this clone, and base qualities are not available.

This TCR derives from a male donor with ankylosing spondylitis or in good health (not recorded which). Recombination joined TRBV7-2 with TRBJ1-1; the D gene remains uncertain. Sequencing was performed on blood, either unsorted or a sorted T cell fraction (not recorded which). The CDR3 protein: CASSSEQEAFF. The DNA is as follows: TGTGCCAGCAGCTCGGAACAAGAAGCTTTCTTT. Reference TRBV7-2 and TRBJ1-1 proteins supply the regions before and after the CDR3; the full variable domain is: GAGVSQSPSNKVTEKGKDVELRCDPISGHTALYWYRQSLGQGLEFLIYFQGNSAPDKSGLPSDRFSAERTGGSVSTLTIQRTQQEDSAVYLCASSSEQEAFFGQGTRLTVV.